This T cell receptor (beta chain) was profiled in a study of CD8+CD57+ T cells in acquired aplastic anemia. On the study more broadly: The DNA of sorted CD4+ and CD8+ cells averaged approximately 3.3 ug.

This clonotype was seen ten or more times. Genomic DNA served as template for TCR beta VDJ and CDR3 profiling. TCRdb fed the reads into MiXCR, producing one record per CDR3 protein. The sample contains about 180,000 distinct CDR3 sequences, roughly three fifths of which appear only once. By flow cytometry, patients selected for sequencing had shown an expansion of CD8+CD57+ cells. In all patients, the disease was severe acquired aplastic anemia. The CDR3 has 13 residues. Germline CDR1 is SGHRS and CDR2 is YFSETQ. The germline V and J ends were trimmed by 6 bases and 8 bases, with 17 bases remaining between them.

The clonotype comes from a human donor with aplastic anemia. The sample was sorted CD4+, CD8+, or CD8+CD57+ T cells (not recorded which) from PBMCs. The J gene is TRBJ1-2, the V gene TRBV5-1; D unresolved. The CDR3 nucleotides are TGCGCCAGCAACGGAGAAGGGCATCGAGGCTACACCTTC. This sequence encodes CASNGEGHRGYTF.